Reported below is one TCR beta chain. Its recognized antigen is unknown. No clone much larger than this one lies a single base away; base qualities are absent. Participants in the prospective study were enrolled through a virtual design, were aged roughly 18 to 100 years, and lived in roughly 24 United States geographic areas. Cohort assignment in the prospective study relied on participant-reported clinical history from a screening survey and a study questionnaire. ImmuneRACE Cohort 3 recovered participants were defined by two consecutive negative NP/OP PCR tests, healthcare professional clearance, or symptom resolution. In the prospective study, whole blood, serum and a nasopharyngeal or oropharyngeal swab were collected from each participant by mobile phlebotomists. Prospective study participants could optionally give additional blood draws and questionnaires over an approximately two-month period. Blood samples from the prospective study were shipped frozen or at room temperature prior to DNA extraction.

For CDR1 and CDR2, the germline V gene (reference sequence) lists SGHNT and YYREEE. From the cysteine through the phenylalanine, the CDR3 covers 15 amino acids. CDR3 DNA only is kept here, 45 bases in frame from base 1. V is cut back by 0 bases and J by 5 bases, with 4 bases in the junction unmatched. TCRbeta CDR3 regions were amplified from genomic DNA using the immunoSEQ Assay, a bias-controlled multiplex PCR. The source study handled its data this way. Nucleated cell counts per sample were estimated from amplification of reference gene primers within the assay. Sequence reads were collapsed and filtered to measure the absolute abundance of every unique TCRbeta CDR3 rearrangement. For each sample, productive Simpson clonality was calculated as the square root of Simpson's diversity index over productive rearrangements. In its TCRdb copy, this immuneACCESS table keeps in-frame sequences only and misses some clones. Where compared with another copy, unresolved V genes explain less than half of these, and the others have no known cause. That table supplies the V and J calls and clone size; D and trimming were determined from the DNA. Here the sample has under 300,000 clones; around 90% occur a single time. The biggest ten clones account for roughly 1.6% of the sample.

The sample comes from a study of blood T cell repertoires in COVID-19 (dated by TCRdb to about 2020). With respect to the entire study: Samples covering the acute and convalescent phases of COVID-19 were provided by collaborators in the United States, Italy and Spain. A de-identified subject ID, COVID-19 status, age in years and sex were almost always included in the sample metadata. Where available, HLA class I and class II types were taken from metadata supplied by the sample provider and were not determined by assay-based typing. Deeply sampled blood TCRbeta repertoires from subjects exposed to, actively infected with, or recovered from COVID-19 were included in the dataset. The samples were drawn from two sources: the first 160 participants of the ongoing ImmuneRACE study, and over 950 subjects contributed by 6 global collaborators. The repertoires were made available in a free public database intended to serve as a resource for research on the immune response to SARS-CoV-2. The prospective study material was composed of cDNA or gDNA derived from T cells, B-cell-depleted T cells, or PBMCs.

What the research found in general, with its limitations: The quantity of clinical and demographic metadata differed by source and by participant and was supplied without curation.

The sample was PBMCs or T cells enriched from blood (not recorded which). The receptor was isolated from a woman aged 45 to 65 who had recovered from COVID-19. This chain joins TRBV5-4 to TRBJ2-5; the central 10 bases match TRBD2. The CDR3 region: CASSLGSGRIETQYF. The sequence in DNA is TGTGCCAGCAGCTTGGGTAGCGGGAGGATCGAGACCCAGTACTTC.